This T cell receptor (beta chain) was documented in a study of control samples from healthy donors and cancer patients. The assay was immunoSEQ multiplex PCR, and TCRdb's table has in-frame clones only and misses some. This sample has roughly 160,000 clones, with roughly 95% found just once. This clone was seen only once. The CDR3 is 15 amino acids. Germline CDR1 reads MDHEN; CDR2 reads SYDVKM. The J segment lost 3 bases and the V segment lost 5 bases, leaving 9 bases of the junction unmatched. The chain links TRBV28 to TRBJ1-2; 7 bases are shared with TRBD1. This sequence was found in a woman aged 25 to 39 in good health. What was sequenced was blood. DNA of the CDR3: TGTGCCAGCAGTACCTCCGGGACAGCCCACTATGGCTACACCTTC. As protein: CASSTSGTAHYGYTF.